Described below is a single TCR beta chain sequence and its context. These data originate in a study of blood T cell repertoires in COVID-19. In the study overall: Spain, Italy and the United States supplied samples that represented acute and convalescent COVID-19. T cells, B-cell-depleted T cells, or PBMCs provided the cDNA or gDNA that served as material.

The CDR3 contains 17 residues. The V and J ends lost 8 bases and 0 bases, in that order; junction bases with no gene match: 14. Per germline, CDR1 MDHEN and CDR2 SYDVKM. The authors' processing: Estimation of nucleated cell counts relied on the amplification of reference gene primers. Clones were sequenced by immunoSEQ multiplex PCR, and TCRdb holds only the in-frame ones, with some missing. Clonal size and the V and J genes are those of that table, whereas D and trimming came from the DNA. The sample has some 110,000 clones, roughly 75% seen once. The chain combines TRBV28 with TRBJ2-5, with TRBD1 matching over 8 bases. This TCR derives from a man between 60 and 75 years old with active or convalescent COVID-19. The sequenced sample was peripheral blood. The CDR3 DNA is TGTGCCAGCCATAGCTTCCTGAGGGACAGGTACCAAGAGACCCAGTACTTC. This codes for CASHSFLRDRYQETQYF.